The T cell receptor beta chain described here comes from a study of T cell responses to AZD1222 COVID-19 vaccine. Regarding the study as a whole: In a largely white British group with more females than males, clonal diversity was possibly underestimated. Distributed over spike, vaccine-associated CD4 TCRs predominated at 160-218 and 743-854. Repertoires were obtained solely post-peak T cell response. Spike-specific TCR breadth rose after two AZD1222 doses, and depth rose as well.

Profiling relied on immunoSEQ multiplex PCR, and the TCRdb table lists in-frame clones only, not all of them. This sample carries approximately 160,000 clones, 94% of them seen once, and the ten largest clones take approximately 4.6%. As to this clone: Its cognate antigen is unknown.

The source material was peripheral blood, sampled 28 days after the second AZD1222 dose. The TCR originated in an adult who received the AZD1222 COVID-19 vaccine.

In DNA form, the CDR3 reads TGTGCCAGCAGCTTAGTGGTAGGAACAGCCAAAAACATTCAGTACTTC. Protein: CASSLVVGTAKNIQYF. The chain recombines TRBV7-9 with TRBJ2-4; D unresolved. Between the trimmed V and J ends, which lost 1 base and 0 bases, there was a span of 10 bases. Germline-derived CDR1 and CDR2 are SEHNR and FQNEAQ (reference sequence). The CDR3 contains 16 residues.